What follows are 7 T cell receptor beta chains derived from one specimen sequenced in a study of T-cell memory formation after mild COVID-19. TCRdb re-called the 5' RACE reads through MiXCR, storing one row per CDR3 protein. The sample has about 410,000 distinct CDR3 sequences; around a quarter are singletons. The sample comprised PBMCs or a T cell subset sorted from them (not recorded which). The receptor source for this set is an adult woman who had mild COVID-19 (a few samples of this study predate the infection). Cell type and time point are not known.

There are a few counts of this clonotype. J is TRBJ2-1 and V is TRBV12-3 or TRBV12-4, with 7 bases identical to TRBD1. This CDR3 is built from 13 residues. V gave up 5 bases and J gave up 8 bases; unmatched junction bases: 6. CDR3 sequence: CASSDDRVDEQFF. The CDR3 DNA is TGTGCCAGCAGTGACGACAGGGTGGATGAGCAGTTCTTC.

This clonotype was counted only a few times. This chain joins TRBV5-1 and TRBJ2-7; D remains ambiguous. Germline V gene lookup returns CDR1 SGHRS and CDR2 YFSETQ. Trimming pared 5 bases from V and 4 bases from J, leaving 13 bases between. CDR3 length: 13 residues. The CDR3 loop is CASSWQSRYEQYF. The CDR3 DNA reads as TGCGCCAGCAGTTGGCAATCCCGATACGAGCAGTACTTC.

Ten or more counts support this clonotype. This sequence joins TRBV6-4 and TRBJ2-3, with TRBD2 matching over 8 bases. V shed 0 bases, J shed 0 bases, and the junction held 2 bases outside the gene matches. The CDR3 totals 16 residues. Germline CDR1 is MRHNA and CDR2 is SNTAGT. CDR3 sequence: CASSDSASGSTDTQYF. In DNA, the CDR3 is TGTGCCAGCAGTGACTCGGCTAGCGGGAGCACAGATACGCAGTATTTT.

The DNA for the CDR3 is TGCGCCAGCAGCTTCCGGGGCCCAGCAGACGAGCAGTACTTC. This sequence encodes CASSFRGPADEQYF. This rearrangement joins TRBV5-1 to TRBJ2-7; the D call may be TRBD1 or TRBD2 (5 bases each). The CDR3 has 14 amino acids. The V and J ends lost 2 bases and 5 bases respectively, with 14 bases between them. Germline CDR1 is SGHRS and CDR2 is YFSETQ.

The sample holds a few counts of this clonotype. One end of the junction does not line up with germline, which may come from a read error. J is TRBJ2-7 and V is TRBV4-1; 7 bases line up with TRBD1. Germline V gives CDR1 MGHRA, CDR2 YSYEKL. This CDR3 region has 19 residues. CDR3 sequence (DNA): TGCGCCAGCAGCAAAGAATCTGGGTCTTGGGGCAGGGGGTCCTACGAGCAGTACTTC. It translates to CASSKESGSWGRGSYEQYF.

V gene TRBV9 combines with J gene TRBJ1-4, with TRBD1 identical over 7 bases. With 2 bases clipped from V and 5 bases from J, the junction kept 6 bases outside the gene matches. CDR3 length equals 15 residues. The germline gives CDR1 SGDLS, CDR2 YYNGEE. CDR3 coding DNA: TGTGCCAGCAGCGTCGCCGGGACAGTAAATGAAAAACTGTTTTTT. Its protein product is CASSVAGTVNEKLFF. Filled out from reference TRBV9 and TRBJ1-4, the complete variable domain reads DSGVTQTPKHLITATGQRVTLRCSPRSGDLSVYWYQQSLDQGLQFLIQYYNGEERAKGNILERFSAQQFPDLHSELNLSSLELGDSALYFCASSVAGTVNEKLFFGSGTQLSVL.

The V gene is TRBV7-3, the J gene TRBJ2-1; TRBD2 matches at 8 bases. This CDR3 is 16 amino acids long. The junction had 8 bases not matched to a gene; V was cut back by 5 bases and J by 2 bases. Germline V CDR1 and CDR2: SGHTA, FQGTGA. Written as DNA, the CDR3 is TGTGCCAGCAGCGAAGGACTAGCCGCCCCCTACAATGAGCAGTTCTTC. Translating it yields CASSEGLAAPYNEQFF.